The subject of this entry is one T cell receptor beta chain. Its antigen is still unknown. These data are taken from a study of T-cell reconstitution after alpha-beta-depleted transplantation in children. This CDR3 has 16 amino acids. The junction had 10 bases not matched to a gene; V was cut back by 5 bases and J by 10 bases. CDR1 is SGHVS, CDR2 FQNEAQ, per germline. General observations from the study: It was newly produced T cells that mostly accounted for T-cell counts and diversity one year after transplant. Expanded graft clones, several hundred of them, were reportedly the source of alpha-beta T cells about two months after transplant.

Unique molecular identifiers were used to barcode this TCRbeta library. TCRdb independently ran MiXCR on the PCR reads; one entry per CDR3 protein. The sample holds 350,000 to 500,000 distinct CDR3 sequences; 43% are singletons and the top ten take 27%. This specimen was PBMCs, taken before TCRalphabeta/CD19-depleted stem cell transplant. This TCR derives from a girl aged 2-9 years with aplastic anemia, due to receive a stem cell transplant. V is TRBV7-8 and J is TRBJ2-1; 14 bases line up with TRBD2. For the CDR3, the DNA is TGTGCCAGCAGCCCCCGACTAGCGGGGGGGAAATCAGAGCAGTTCTTC. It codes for CASSPRLAGGKSEQFF.